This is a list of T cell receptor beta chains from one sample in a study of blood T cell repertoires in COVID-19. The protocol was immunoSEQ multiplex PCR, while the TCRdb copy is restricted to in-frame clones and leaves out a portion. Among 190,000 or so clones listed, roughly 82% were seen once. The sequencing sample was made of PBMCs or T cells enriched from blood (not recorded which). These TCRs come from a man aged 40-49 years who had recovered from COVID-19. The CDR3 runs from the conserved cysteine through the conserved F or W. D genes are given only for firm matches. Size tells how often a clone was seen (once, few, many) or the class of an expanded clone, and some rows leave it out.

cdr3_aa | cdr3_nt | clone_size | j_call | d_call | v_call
CASRPTSGSPLQETQYF | TGTGCCAGTCGGCCGACTAGCGGGAGCCCCCTCCAAGAGACCCAGTACTTC | - | TRBJ2-5 | TRBD2 | TRBV2
CASSPRTNSGSGELFF | TGTGCCAGCAGTCCCCGGACCAATAGCGGGTCCGGGGAGCTGTTTTTT | - | TRBJ2-2 | TRBD2 | TRBV27
CASSPAGGLNEQFF | TGTGCCAGCAGCCCAGCGGGGGGGCTGAATGAGCAGTTCTTC | - | TRBJ2-1 | TRBD2 | TRBV9
CASSLRPDRFSYEQYF | TGTGCCAGCAGCCTTCGCCCCGACAGGTTCTCCTACGAGCAGTACTTC | - | TRBJ2-7 | - | TRBV7-8
CASRGQASQETQYF | TGCGCCAGCAGGGGACAGGCCTCGCAAGAGACCCAGTACTTC | - | TRBJ2-5 | TRBD1 | TRBV5-1
CAWSVIPANYGYTF | TGTGCCTGGAGTGTAATTCCAGCTAACTATGGCTACACCTTC | - | TRBJ1-2 | - | TRBV30
CATLATSYNEQFF | TGTGCCACTCTAGCGACTTCCTACAATGAGCAGTTCTTC | - | TRBJ2-1 | - | TRBV28
CASSVHGRGLYNEQFF | TGTGCCAGCAGCGTACATGGCAGGGGGCTTTACAATGAGCAGTTCTTC | few | TRBJ2-1 | TRBD1 | TRBV9
CASSDGGGGSYNEQFF | TGTGCCAGCAGTGACGGGGGGGGCGGCTCCTACAATGAGCAGTTCTTC | - | TRBJ2-1 | - | TRBV6-4
CASSEQGASYNEQFF | TGTGCCAGCAGTGAGCAGGGGGCGTCCTACAATGAGCAGTTCTTC | - | TRBJ2-1 | TRBD1 | TRBV2
CASSFDRGTGELFF | TGTGCCAGCAGCTTTGACAGGGGGACCGGGGAGCTGTTTTTT | - | TRBJ2-2 | TRBD1 | TRBV7-9
CASSLGRDNEQFF | TGTGCCAGCAGCTTGGGCCGGGACAATGAGCAGTTCTTC | once | TRBJ2-1 | - | TRBV5-4
CASFLAGSNQPQHF | TGTGCCAGCTTTCTGGCGGGGAGCAATCAGCCCCAGCATTTT | few | TRBJ1-5 | - | TRBV6-5
CASSQAGGRLLTDTQYF | TGCGCCAGCAGCCAAGCGGGAGGGAGACTGCTCACAGATACGCAGTATTTT | - | TRBJ2-3 | TRBD2 | TRBV4-1
CASSSPTGVINQPQHF | TGTGCCAGCAGCTCCCCGACAGGGGTAATTAATCAGCCCCAGCATTTT | - | TRBJ1-5 | TRBD1 | TRBV7-2
CASSIGDRGSTEAFF | TGCGCCAGCAGCATTGGGGACAGGGGGTCTACTGAAGCTTTCTTT | - | TRBJ1-1 | TRBD1 | TRBV5-1
CASHPGQGAEGANVLTF | TGTGCCAGCCATCCGGGACAGGGGGCGGAAGGGGCCAACGTCCTGACTTTC | - | TRBJ2-6 | TRBD1 | TRBV7-2
CASSPSRHPTDYNEQFF | TGTGCCAGCAGTCCCTCCCGACACCCCACAGACTACAATGAGCAGTTCTTC | - | TRBJ2-1 | - | TRBV6-6
CASSLGLAGYEQYF | TGTGCCAGCAGCTTAGGACTAGCGGGCTACGAGCAGTACTTC | - | TRBJ2-7 | TRBD2 | TRBV28
CASSPLGGHGYTF | TGTGCCAGCAGCCCCCTGGGGGGTCATGGCTACACCTTC | - | TRBJ1-2 | - | TRBV13
CASSFLGRMNTEAFF | TGTGCCAGCAGCTTTTTAGGGAGGATGAACACTGAAGCTTTCTTT | - | TRBJ1-1 | - | TRBV5-8
CATLIGSPNTEAFF | TGTGCCACCCTGATTGGGAGCCCGAACACTGAAGCTTTCTTT | - | TRBJ1-1 | - | TRBV6-5
CASRAGTGKIYNSPLHF | TGTGCCAGCAGAGCCGGGACAGGGAAGATCTATAATTCACCCCTCCACTTT | - | TRBJ1-6 | TRBD1 | TRBV25-1
CASSESAFYEQYF | TGCGCCAGCAGTGAGTCGGCTTTCTACGAGCAGTACTTC | - | TRBJ2-7 | - | TRBV10-2
CASSQTGSYEQYF | TGTGCCAGCAGCCAGACTGGCTCCTACGAGCAGTACTTC | - | TRBJ2-7 | - | TRBV11-3
CASSVSGTGGREQYF | TGTGCCAGCAGCGTGTCAGGGACAGGGGGCCGCGAGCAGTACTTC | - | TRBJ2-7 | TRBD1 | TRBV5-4
CSASISGRLDNEQFF | TGCAGTGCTAGTATTAGCGGGAGGTTAGACAATGAGCAGTTCTTC | few | TRBJ2-1 | TRBD2 | TRBV20-1
CASTPGTGGDYGYTF | TGTGCCAGCACCCCCGGGACAGGGGGCGACTATGGCTACACCTTC | - | TRBJ1-2 | TRBD1 | TRBV27
CASSLAQGQPQHF | TGTGCCAGCAGTTTAGCGCAGGGTCAGCCCCAGCATTTT | - | TRBJ1-5 | - | TRBV12-3/TRBV12-4